The 18 T cell receptor beta chains presented below share a single source sample, sequenced in a study of blood T cell repertoires in COVID-19. Assay used: immunoSEQ multiplex PCR; TCRdb lists only in-frame clones, some missing. The data contain 210,000 or so clones, roughly 80% of them seen just once; the ten biggest clones take up more than 9%. Sequencing input: peripheral blood. These receptors came from a woman aged 80 or older with acute or convalescent COVID-19.

The genes are TRBV29-1 and TRBJ1-3; D gene unclear. CDR1 and CDR2 (germline): SQVTM, ANQGSEA. The CDR3 consists of 16 residues. V was shortened by 3 bases and J by 0 bases, with 15 bases between the two germline ends. The CDR3 here is CSVDYLTDNSGNTIYF. In DNA, the CDR3 is TGCAGCGTTGATTATTTAACAGACAACTCTGGAAACACCATATATTTT. Full variable domain (remainder filled in from reference TRBV29-1 and TRBJ1-3): SAVISQKPSRDICQRGTSLTIQCQVDSQVTMMFWYRQQPGQSLTLIATANQGSEATYESGFVIDKFPISRPNLTFSTLTVSNMSPEDSSIYLCSVDYLTDNSGNTIYFGEGSWLTVV.

The V gene is TRBV7-9, the J gene TRBJ2-7; perhaps TRBD1 as D (5 bases). Deletions cut 1 base from V and 2 bases from J, with 15 bases between. CDR3 length equals 16 residues. Germline assignment: CDR1 SEHNR and CDR2 FQNEAQ (reference sequence). The CDR3 sequence is CASSLVLGRVTYEQYF. CDR3 sequence (DNA): TGTGCCAGCAGCTTAGTCCTGGGCAGGGTGACCTACGAGCAGTACTTC.

This chain uses TRBV30 with TRBJ2-7; 8 bases agree with TRBD2. The CDR3 is 13 residues long. J lost 0 bases, V lost 8 bases, and 6 bases had no gene match. Per germline, CDR1 GTSNPN and CDR2 SVGIG (reference sequence). CDR3 bases: TGTGCCACCCCCGGGGGGGGCTCCTACGAGCAGTACTTC. Translated: CATPGGGSYEQYF.

The chain joins TRBV6-5 to TRBJ1-2; no firm D call. Trimming stripped 2 bases from V and 7 bases from J, with 14 bases between. This CDR3 has 14 residues. Germline CDR1 is MNHEY and CDR2 is SVGAGI. The CDR3 sequence is CASSYRGLGRGYTF. CDR3 nucleotide sequence: TGTGCCAGCAGTTACAGAGGGCTGGGCCGTGGCTACACCTTC.

V and J are TRBV3-1 (or the pseudogene TRBV3-2) and TRBJ1-6; tentatively, D is TRBD1 (5 bases). Trimming pared 3 bases from V and 11 bases from J, leaving 17 bases between. There are 15 residues in the CDR3. Germline lookup yields CDR1 LGHDT and CDR2 YNNKEL (reference sequence). The CDR3 protein is CASSHPGRVGTPLHF. The CDR3 region has the DNA TGTGCCAGCAGCCACCCGGGCAGGGTGGGGACACCCCTCCACTTT.

The V call is TRBV7-8, the J call TRBJ1-3, with a weak D call TRBD1 (6 bases). The germline gives CDR1 SGHVS, CDR2 FQNEAQ. V gave up 6 bases and J gave up 0 bases, with 9 bases separating them. The CDR3 loop spans 14 amino acids. The CDR3 DNA is TGTGCCAGCAGTACAGGGAGCTCTGGAAACACCATATATTTT. It translates to CASSTGSSGNTIYF.

The J gene is TRBJ1-5, the V gene TRBV11-3; 7 bases are shared with TRBD1. The CDR3 loop spans 18 amino acids. The ends lost 0 bases at V and 1 base at J; junction bases unmatched: 9. Germline CDR1 SGHNT, CDR2 YENEEA. CDR3 amino acids: CASSLDTQGGESNQPQHF. CDR3 nucleotides: TGTGCCAGCAGCTTAGATACCCAGGGGGGTGAGAGCAATCAGCCCCAGCATTTT.

Only one count was recorded for this clone. The chain couples TRBV10-3 to TRBJ2-3; D might be TRBD2 (7 bases). V was trimmed by 8 bases and J by 4 bases, leaving 16 bases between them. Germline V lookup: CDR1 ENHRY, CDR2 SYGVKD. CDR3 length equals 14 residues. CDR3 protein: CAIRNGGGADTQYF. CDR3 nucleotides: TGTGCCATCCGAAATGGGGGGGGCGCAGATACGCAGTATTTT.

This clone was picked up a small number of times. This chain links TRBV27 with TRBJ1-6; the D gene is possibly TRBD1 (6 bases). The V end was cut by 5 bases, the J end by 7 bases, with 18 bases between. Germline V CDR1 and CDR2: MNHEY, SMNVEV (reference sequence). CDR3 length: 16 residues. The CDR3 here is CASSASRGLSNSPLHF. The CDR3 nucleotides are TGTGCCAGCAGTGCTAGCAGGGGCCTCTCCAATTCACCCCTCCACTTT.

The chain is built from TRBV19 and TRBJ2-1; 7 bases are a match to TRBD1. J lost 2 bases, V lost 0 bases, and 4 bases had no gene match. The V gene's germline CDR1 is LNHDA and CDR2 SQIVND (reference sequence). This CDR3 region has 16 residues. The chain's CDR3 is CASSIDLQGAYNEQFF. In nucleotides, the CDR3 is TGTGCCAGTAGTATAGATCTGCAGGGGGCCTACAATGAGCAGTTCTTC.

V is TRBV10-2 and J is TRBJ1-6; 10 bases align to TRBD1. CDR1 and CDR2 from the germline V gene are WSHSY and SAAADI. The CDR3 consists of 16 residues. The J segment lost 8 bases and the V segment lost 4 bases, leaving 8 bases of the junction unmatched. The CDR3 reads CASSGDRGPADSPLHF. The CDR3 region has the DNA TGCGCCAGCAGTGGGGACAGGGGCCCTGCGGATTCACCCCTCCACTTT.

By proportion, this clone is medium-sized. This rearrangement joins TRBV6-6 to TRBJ2-3; 10 bases are shared with TRBD2. V gave up 2 bases and J gave up 6 bases; unmatched junction bases: 8. The CDR3 extends over 16 amino acids. Germline CDR1 MNHNY, CDR2 SVGAGI (reference sequence). CDR3 sequence: CASSYGGLARGDTQYF. The CDR3, as DNA: TGTGCCAGCAGTTACGGGGGACTAGCGAGGGGGGATACGCAGTATTTT.

This clone was found once. This sequence joins TRBV28 and TRBJ1-2; D is unclear. CDR1 and CDR2 (germline): MDHEN, SYDVKM. V was trimmed by 3 bases and J by 2 bases, leaving 10 bases between them. CDR3 length: 14 residues. The CDR3 protein is CASSLVEPNYGYTF. CDR3 sequence (DNA): TGTGCCAGCAGTTTGGTAGAACCAAACTATGGCTACACCTTC.

The chain uses TRBV5-1 and TRBJ2-1, with 15 bases matching TRBD2. Germline CDR1 is SGHRS and CDR2 is YFSETQ. Trimming took 4 bases from V and 2 from J; bases not matched to a gene: 7. The CDR3 consists of 18 residues. The CDR3 nucleotides are TGCGCCAGCAGCGTAGGGACTAGCGGGGGGATGACCTACAATGAGCAGTTCTTC. Translation: CASSVGTSGGMTYNEQFF.

The genes are TRBV27 and TRBJ1-4, with TRBD1 matching over 8 bases. Germline V gene data show CDR1 as MNHEY and CDR2 as SMNVEV (reference sequence). V shed 3 bases and J 10 bases; nucleotides not matched to a gene: 4. The CDR3 is 13 amino acids. Here the CDR3 reads CASSFAGGAKLFF. In nucleotides, the CDR3 is TGTGCCAGCAGTTTCGCAGGGGGCGCAAAACTGTTTTTT. Filled out from reference TRBV27 and TRBJ1-4, the complete variable domain reads EAQVTQNPRYLITVTGKKLTVTCSQNMNHEYMSWYRQDPGLGLRQIYYSMNVEVTDKGDVPEGYKVSRKEKRNFPLILESPSPNQTSLYFCASSFAGGAKLFFGSGTQLSVL.

This chain joins TRBV5-4 and TRBJ2-2; D ambiguous. This CDR3 region has 15 residues. The V end was cut by 3 bases, the J end by 2 bases, with 11 bases between. CDR1 is SGHNT and CDR2 is YYREEE in the germline V gene (reference sequence). The CDR3 protein is CASSSKSSNTGELFF. CDR3 sequence (DNA): TGTGCCAGCAGCTCAAAGAGTTCCAACACCGGGGAGCTGTTTTTT.

This clone was detected many times. DNA of the CDR3: TGTGCCAGTAACCCGGGGTACGGCTATGGCTACACCTTC. Encoded protein: CASNPGYGYGYTF. V gene TRBV19 combines with J gene TRBJ1-2; D is unresolved. V was pared by 7 bases and J by 4 bases, with 13 bases between. Germline values: CDR1 LNHDA, CDR2 SQIVND (reference sequence). The CDR3 has 13 amino acids.

The V gene is TRBV28, the J gene TRBJ2-7, with 7 bases fitting TRBD1. Germline CDR1 MDHEN, CDR2 SYDVKM. V shed 5 bases and J 0 bases; nucleotides not matched to a gene: 4. The CDR3 consists of 14 residues. This CDR3 is CASSGRDSSYEQYF. CDR3 in DNA: TGTGCCAGCAGTGGAAGGGACAGCTCCTACGAGCAGTACTTC.